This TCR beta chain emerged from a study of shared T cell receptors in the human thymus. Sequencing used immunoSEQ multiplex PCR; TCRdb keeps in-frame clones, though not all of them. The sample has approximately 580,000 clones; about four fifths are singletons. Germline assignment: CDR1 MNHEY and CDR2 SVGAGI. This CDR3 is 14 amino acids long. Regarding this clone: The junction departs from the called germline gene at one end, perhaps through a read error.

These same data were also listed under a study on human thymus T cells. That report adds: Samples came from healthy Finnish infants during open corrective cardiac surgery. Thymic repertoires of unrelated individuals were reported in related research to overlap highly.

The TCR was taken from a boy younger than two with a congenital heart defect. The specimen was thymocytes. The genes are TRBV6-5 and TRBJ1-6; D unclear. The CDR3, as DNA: TGTGCCAGCAGGCTGGACGGGGATAATTCCCCCCTCCACTTT. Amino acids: CASRLDGDNSPLHF.